These 11 T cell receptor beta chains originate from one sample sequenced in a study of cytomegalovirus exposure and HLA in healthy donors. The PCR employed 60 Vbeta primers together with 13 Jbeta primers. This table comes from immunoSEQ multiplex PCR, and its TCRdb copy is limited to in-frame clones, with some not included. The sample lists tens of thousands of clones; about four fifths were seen once. The sequenced material came from PBMCs. These receptors were taken from a man aged 45-60 years in good health and CMV-seropositive.

V is TRBV11-2 and J is TRBJ2-3; maybe TRBD1 (5 bases). The CDR3 is made up of 13 amino acids. Germline lookup yields CDR1 SGHAT and CDR2 FQNNGV. Deletions cut 0 bases from V and 7 bases from J, with 8 bases between. CDR3 loop: CASSLEGRHTQYF. The CDR3 nucleotides read TGTGCCAGCAGCTTAGAGGGGCGGCATACGCAGTATTTT.

DNA of the CDR3: TGTGCCAGCAGTTTAGGGGCTAGCGGGGACCTCACAGATACGCAGTATTTT. It specifies CASSLGASGDLTDTQYF. This rearrangement joins TRBV27 to TRBJ2-3; 9 positions agree with TRBD2. The CDR3 has 17 amino acids. Trimming removed 2 bases from V and 2 bases from J; junction bases left unmatched: 8. From germline, CDR1 is MNHEY and CDR2 SMNVEV (reference sequence).

The chain couples TRBV7-3 to TRBJ1-2, with 9 bases lining up with TRBD1. The CDR3 is 15 residues long. The V and J ends lost 2 bases and 7 bases, in that order; junction bases with no gene match: 8. Germline CDR1 and CDR2: SGHTA and FQGTGA. CDR3 protein: CASSLVVDRGIGYTF. In DNA form, the CDR3 reads TGTGCCAGCAGCTTAGTAGTGGACAGGGGAATTGGCTACACCTTC.

The table lists this clone with a few counts. CDR3: CASSRDSSNYGYTF. The CDR3 nucleotides read TGTGCCAGCTCACGGGACAGCTCTAACTATGGCTACACCTTC. The chain has TRBV18 and TRBJ1-2; 7 positions agree with TRBD1. CDR1 KGHSH and CDR2 LQKENI come from the germline V gene. The CDR3 contains 14 residues. V was clipped by 4 bases and J by 0 bases; unmatched bases: 2.

This sequence joins TRBV5-1 and TRBJ2-3; 12 bases line up with TRBD2. Germline trimming cut 4 bases from V and 5 bases from J; bases unmatched to any gene: 5. The CDR3 sequence is 15 residues long. The germline CDR1 and CDR2 sequences are SGHRS and YFSETQ. CDR3 amino acids: CASSPSGRALDTQYF. Written as DNA, the CDR3 is TGCGCCAGCAGCCCTAGCGGGAGGGCCTTAGATACGCAGTATTTT.

This clone came up a few times. This chain uses TRBV19 with TRBJ2-5; TRBD1 aligns across 7 bases. The DNA end lines up better with TRBJ2-7; the J call may be wrong. Per germline, CDR1 LNHDA and CDR2 SQIVND (reference sequence). The CDR3 consists of 14 residues. CDR3 nucleotide sequence: TGTGCCAGCCAGACAGGGATCCCCCCCTACGAGCAGTACTTC. Amino acid sequence: CASQTGIPPYEQYF.

The chain uses TRBV11-2 and TRBJ2-7; 10 nucleotides line up with TRBD2. The CDR3 sequence is 16 residues long. In germline, CDR1 is SGHAT, CDR2 FQNNGV. Trimming took 0 bases from V and 4 from J; bases not matched to a gene: 6. The DNA of the CDR3 is TGTGCCAGCAGCTTAGAGGTAGCGGGGGGCGTATACGAGCAGTACTTC. This translates into CASSLEVAGGVYEQYF. The whole variable domain, filled in from reference TRBV11-2 and TRBJ2-7, reads EAGVAQSPRYKIIEKRQSVAFWCNPISGHATLYWYQQILGQGPKLLIQFQNNGVVDDSQLPKDRFSAERLKGVDSTLKIQPAKLEDSAVYLCASSLEVAGGVYEQYFGPGTRLTVT.

The chain employs TRBV19 and TRBJ2-5; TRBD2 might be the D (6 bases). This CDR3 has 16 residues. Trimming took off 3 bases at V and 3 bases at J, with 17 bases between the two ends. The germline V gene has CDR1 LNHDA and CDR2 SQIVND (reference sequence). CDR3 protein: CASSISGLGQKETQYF. CDR3 DNA: TGTGCCAGTAGTATTAGCGGTCTTGGGCAGAAAGAGACCCAGTACTTC.

V gene TRBV15 combines with J gene TRBJ2-1, with D maybe TRBD1 (5 bases). V shed 2 bases and J shed 6 bases, with 20 bases lying between them. The CDR3 consists of 17 residues. CDR1 and CDR2 from the germline V gene are LNHNV and YYDKDF (reference sequence). Here the CDR3 reads CATSRHYDRSGSNEQFF. The CDR3 nucleotides read TGTGCCACCAGCAGACACTACGACCGGTCAGGGTCCAATGAGCAGTTCTTC.

The CDR3 protein is CASSKGTSVTETQYF. The CDR3 DNA reads TGCGCCAGCAGCAAAGGGACTAGCGTTACGGAGACCCAGTACTTC. The gene calls are TRBV4-1 and TRBJ2-5; 10 bases are shared with TRBD2. This CDR3 region has 15 residues. J gave up 5 bases and V 5 bases, and 8 bases lay outside the gene matches. Germline loops: CDR1 MGHRA, CDR2 YSYEKL.

The chain combines TRBV9 with TRBJ2-5, with 12 bases aligning to TRBD2. The CDR3 spans 17 residues. Trimming at V came to 0 bases and at J to 5 bases, leaving 8 bases not matched to a gene. CDR1 and CDR2 from the germline V gene are SGDLS and YYNGEE. CDR3: CASSVAALAGGRETQYF. The DNA for the CDR3 is TGTGCCAGCAGCGTAGCCGCACTAGCGGGGGGACGGGAGACCCAGTACTTC.